Given below is one T cell receptor beta chain in context. This clone is a singleton in its sample. There is no known antigen for this receptor. Within one base of it there is no much larger clone, and no base qualities were kept. The CDR3 covers 13 residues, taking in both the cysteine and the phenylalanine. Here the CDR3 DNA is all that survives: 39 bases in frame from base 1. CDR1 and CDR2, per the germline V gene, are KGHSH and LQKENI. Trimming costs V 6 bases and J 2 bases, and their ends lie 10 bases apart. The data were taken from a study of identifying expanded T cells in peripheral blood (dated by TCRdb to about 2019). In the study overall: Technical replicates were generated by sequencing separate aliquots of the same genomic DNA pool, with four replicates compared pairwise. Findings and caveats that apply to the study as a whole: Both the number of clones called differentially abundant and the false-positive rate were significantly reduced by the beta-binomial model across all healthy-donor time intervals. Approximately 1.2 differentially abundant clones were flagged by the binomial model between technical replicates, whereas about 16 and 19 were flagged over approximately two weeks and four weeks, respectively. For all healthy donors, the variance in clone template counts between two-week samples rose significantly as total template count increased. The authors expected biological variance in healthy repertoires might increase further over much longer intervals such as months to years.

TCRbeta CDR3 regions were profiled by bias-controlled multiplex PCR amplification of genomic DNA with the immunoSEQ Assay. From the authors' description of their analysis: To quantify the absolute abundance of each unique TCRbeta CDR3 region, the sequences were collapsed and filtered. Two models were used to test differential abundance: a binomial model (Fisher-equivalent) and a beta-binomial model that adds time-dependent variance fitted from healthy donors. Any clone with fewer than 5 combined templates was excluded, and a clone was called differentially abundant if its Benjamini-Hochberg FDR was below 0.01. The form v = (b*log(k)+a)^2 was used to model beta-binomial variance as a function of total template count across the two samples. TCRdb provides this immuneACCESS table in a form limited to in-frame rearrangements. Some clones are lacking; in checked studies, under half of them reflect an unresolved V gene, and why the rest are absent is not known. The V and J calls and clone size were taken over from that table, and D and trimming were inferred from the DNA. This sample is represented by tens of thousands of clones; 70% to 90% of them were singletons. Around 4% of the sample is held by the ten biggest clonotypes.

No immune events, such as infections, were documented for the healthy donors during the collection period. Blood repertoires from healthy donors were used as a training cohort for calibrating time-dependent variance in a beta-binomial model of differential abundance of T-cell clones. There were roughly 10 healthy donors in the training cohort, of whom 3 were female and 7 were male. The donors were between roughly 25 and 70 years old, with an average age of roughly 40 years. Obtained from a commercial supplier, whole blood was collected from each healthy donor at three time points set 2 to 3 weeks apart. Genomic DNA was extracted from unsorted whole blood for immunosequencing.

The V gene is TRBV18 and the J gene is TRBJ2-5, with a tentative D call of TRBD1 or TRBD2, each matching 6 bases. This clonotype originated in a person aged 18 to 70 in good health. The specimen sequenced was blood. The CDR3 amino acid sequence is: CASSGGRQETQYF. DNA sequence: TGTGCCAGCTCGGGGGGCCGGCAAGAGACCCAGTACTTC.